The T cell receptor (beta chain) described here comes from a study of blood T cells in healthy people across ages. This CDR3 comprises 18 residues. Germline V CDR1 and CDR2: DFQATT, SNEGSKA (reference sequence). With V trimmed by 0 bases and J by 3 bases, 16 bases remained unmatched. Sample-barcoded 5' priming and a J-beta primer mix drove a second PCR of 7 to 11 cycles. TCRdb reprocessed the 5' RACE reads via MiXCR and lists one record per CDR3 protein. Here the sample spans 1.5 million to 2 million distinct CDR3 sequences, roughly 28% being singletons. Findings of the study overall: A greater number of naive CD4+ cells and higher diversity distinguished long-lived donors from aged donors.

This clonotype was recorded a few times. Its matching antigen is unknown. This sequence joins TRBV20-1 and TRBJ1-2, with 7 positions matching TRBD1. The sequenced sample was blood. This clonotype was obtained from a woman between 25 and 40 years old in good health. The CDR3 region is CSARDTLTGTDSYYGYTF. Here the CDR3 DNA reads TGCAGTGCTAGAGATACGTTGACGGGGACAGACTCCTACTATGGCTACACCTTC.